These 25 T cell receptor beta chains originate from one sample sequenced in a study of T cell responses to AZD1222 COVID-19 vaccine. Clones were sequenced by immunoSEQ multiplex PCR, and TCRdb holds only the in-frame ones, with some missing. The table lists 160,000 or so clones, approximately 90% of them singletons. The sequenced sample was peripheral blood, obtained on day 0 of AZD1222 vaccination. Receptors originate from an adult in good health.

This clone appeared once. The V gene is TRBV27, the J gene TRBJ2-5, with 14 bases that match TRBD2. This CDR3 contains 17 residues. V shed 4 bases and J 5 bases; nucleotides not matched to a gene: 9. From germline, CDR1 is MNHEY and CDR2 SMNVEV (reference sequence). The CDR3 sequence: CASSSRLAGGWRETQYF. The DNA of the CDR3 is TGTGCCAGCAGTTCCCGACTAGCGGGAGGGTGGCGGGAGACCCAGTACTTC.

J is TRBJ2-7 and V is TRBV27; 7 positions match TRBD2. J gave up 2 bases and V 3 bases, and 13 bases lay outside the gene matches. CDR1 MNHEY and CDR2 SMNVEV come from the germline V gene (reference sequence). The CDR3 is made up of 17 amino acids. This CDR3 reads CASSFALISGVPYEQYF. The CDR3 coding sequence is TGTGCCAGCAGTTTTGCTTTGATCAGCGGGGTCCCCTACGAGCAGTACTTC.

The J gene is TRBJ2-7, the V gene TRBV5-5, with TRBD1 matching over 7 bases. The CDR3 covers 16 residues. Germline trimming cut 4 bases from V and 3 bases from J; bases unmatched to any gene: 13. Germline loops: CDR1 SGHKS, CDR2 YYEKEE (reference sequence). CDR3 sequence reads: CASSPTGTEQIYEQYF. The CDR3 DNA reads as TGTGCCAGCAGCCCTACAGGGACAGAACAAATCTACGAGCAGTACTTC.

V gene TRBV5-6 combines with J gene TRBJ2-7, with D perhaps matching TRBD1 (6 bases). The V end was cut by 4 bases, the J end by 0 bases, with 11 bases between. CDR3 length: 14 residues. Germline V gene lookup returns CDR1 SGHDT and CDR2 YYEEEE. The CDR3 loop reads CASSVDRISYEQYF. CDR3 bases: TGTGCCAGCAGCGTCGACAGGATCTCCTACGAGCAGTACTTC.

The V call is TRBV7-9, the J call TRBJ1-2; 9 bases agree with TRBD1. The junction had 12 bases not matched to a gene; V was cut back by 4 bases and J by 3 bases. The CDR3 consists of 17 residues. Germline CDR1 is SEHNR and CDR2 is FQNEAQ (reference sequence). CDR3 nucleotide sequence: TGTGCCAGCAGCTCCTCCGGGACAGGGAATCCCCACTATGGCTACACCTTC. It translates to CASSSSGTGNPHYGYTF.

This clone was counted only a few times. This sequence joins TRBV27 and TRBJ1-1; D is possibly TRBD1 (5 bases). This CDR3 spans 16 amino acids. V dropped 6 bases and J dropped 0 bases, with 17 bases sitting between them. Germline V gene sequence: CDR1 MNHEY, CDR2 SMNVEV (reference sequence). The CDR3 here is CASSTLGGPMNTEAFF. The CDR3 coding sequence is TGTGCCAGCAGCACCCTGGGGGGACCCATGAACACTGAAGCTTTCTTT.

The table lists this clone with a few counts. The V and J genes are TRBV11-3 and TRBJ1-1; D not certain. V lost 3 bases to trimming and J lost 1 base, with 12 bases between them. This CDR3 is 15 amino acids long. Germline V gene sequence: CDR1 SGHNT, CDR2 YENEEA. The CDR3 loop reads CASSFVAVSNTEAFF. In nucleotides, the CDR3 is TGTGCCAGCAGCTTCGTTGCGGTTTCGAACACTGAAGCTTTCTTT.

This clone has a handful of counts. The rearrangement links TRBV6-1 to TRBJ2-3, with 9 bases aligning to TRBD2. The germline V gene has CDR1 MNHNS and CDR2 SASEGT. Losses at the gene ends were 3 bases for V and 6 bases for J; bases not matched to a gene: 4. This CDR3 is built from 14 residues. CDR3 region: CASSDPSGTDTQYF. The CDR3 DNA reads TGTGCCAGCAGTGATCCTAGCGGGACGGATACGCAGTATTTT.

V and J are TRBV12-3 or TRBV12-4 and TRBJ2-1; D unclear. The CDR3 runs 12 residues. V was trimmed by 3 bases and J by 8 bases, leaving 8 bases between them. The CDR3 reads CASSFGSHEQFF. DNA of the CDR3: TGTGCCAGCAGTTTTGGGTCGCATGAGCAGTTCTTC.

V gene TRBV12-3 or TRBV12-4 combines with J gene TRBJ2-1, with D uncertain. The CDR3 has 13 amino acids. This CDR3 reads CGSALLSYNEQFF. The CDR3 bases are TGTGGGTCGGCCCTTCTCTCCTACAATGAGCAGTTCTTC.

In its sample, this clone was seen once. In the same sample, other DNA sequences code for this CDR3. The chain couples TRBV28 to TRBJ1-1; D uncertain. The CDR3 length is 13 residues. V lost 2 bases to trimming and J lost 0 bases, with 4 bases between them. CDR1 and CDR2 from the germline V gene are MDHEN and SYDVKM. The CDR3 spells CASSLSLNTEAFF. The CDR3 nucleotides read TGTGCCAGCAGTTTAAGCCTGAACACTGAAGCTTTCTTT.

This rearrangement joins TRBV6-5 to TRBJ1-1; possibly TRBD1 for D (6 bases). The CDR3 runs 12 residues. V shed 6 bases and J shed 5 bases, with 10 bases lying between them. The germline V gene has CDR1 MNHEY and CDR2 SVGAGI. The CDR3 DNA reads TGTGCCAGCAGAAGAGGGGGTACTGAAGCTTTCTTT. Amino acid sequence: CASRRGGTEAFF.

The V call is TRBV11-2, the J call TRBJ1-1; 9 nucleotides align to TRBD1. The V segment lost 5 bases and the J segment 6 bases; nucleotides outside the gene matches: 16. This CDR3 region has 17 residues. Germline V CDR1 and CDR2: SGHAT, FQNNGV. CDR3 residues: CASSQAGTGLRTAEAFF. CDR3 sequence (DNA): TGTGCCAGCAGCCAGGCCGGGACAGGGCTGAGGACGGCTGAAGCTTTCTTT.

The chain is built from TRBV7-9 and TRBJ2-2; possibly TRBD2 for D (6 bases). CDR3 length: 15 residues. Trimming shortened V by 5 bases and J by 7 bases, and 17 bases separated the two germline ends. Germline loops: CDR1 SEHNR, CDR2 FQNEAQ (reference sequence). CDR3 sequence (DNA): TGTGCCAGCAGCCCCCTCGGAGGGGTTAGCGGGGAGCTGTTTTTT. Translating gives CASSPLGGVSGELFF.

This chain's CDR3 is CASSPTRHYEQYF. The CDR3 region has the DNA TGTGCCAGCTCTCCGACTAGACACTACGAGCAGTACTTC. This sequence joins TRBV18 and TRBJ2-7; perhaps TRBD2 as D (6 bases). The germline V and J ends were trimmed by 6 bases and 3 bases, with 12 bases remaining between them. The CDR3 loop spans 13 amino acids. Per the germline V gene, CDR1 is KGHSH and CDR2 is LQKENI.

The gene calls are TRBV4-2 and TRBJ1-2; unclear D gene. In germline, CDR1 is LGHNA, CDR2 YNFKEQ. The CDR3 contains 12 residues. Trimming pared 3 bases from V and 2 bases from J, leaving 4 bases between. This CDR3 reads CASSQGNYGYTF. CDR3 DNA: TGTGCCAGCAGCCAGGGGAACTATGGCTACACCTTC.

The rearrangement joins TRBV6-6 to TRBJ1-5; a possible D gene is TRBD1 (5 bases). This CDR3 is built from 17 residues. V shed 5 bases and J shed 0 bases, with 17 bases lying between them. In germline, CDR1 is MNHNY, CDR2 SVGAGI (reference sequence). CDR3 residues: CASSPSAGRYSNQPQHF. The DNA for the CDR3 is TGTGCCAGCAGTCCCTCAGCGGGGCGCTATAGCAATCAGCCCCAGCATTTT.

The rearrangement joins TRBV9 to TRBJ2-7; 9 bases map to TRBD2. This CDR3 is built from 14 residues. CDR1 and CDR2 (germline): SGDLS, YYNGEE. V shed 3 bases and J 0 bases; nucleotides not matched to a gene: 1. The CDR3 loop is CASSASGVSYEQYF. The CDR3 coding sequence is TGTGCCAGCAGCGCTAGCGGGGTCTCCTACGAGCAGTACTTC.

This clone appeared a few times. The J gene is TRBJ1-1, the V gene TRBV28; no firm D call. CDR3 length: 11 amino acids. The V and J ends lost 6 bases and 8 bases respectively, with 10 bases between them. Germline values: CDR1 MDHEN, CDR2 SYDVKM. This chain's CDR3 is CASSRLQEAFF. DNA for the CDR3: TGTGCCAGCAGCCGGCTTCAAGAAGCTTTCTTT.

The chain recombines TRBV2 with TRBJ2-1; TRBD1 or TRBD2 may be the D gene (6 bases each). This CDR3 comprises 16 residues. Trimming took off 6 bases at V and 0 bases at J, with 15 bases between the two ends. CDR1 is SNHLY and CDR2 is FYNNEI in the germline V gene. CDR3: CASSTRGGSSYNEQFF. The CDR3 DNA reads as TGTGCCAGCAGCACAAGAGGGGGGAGCTCCTACAATGAGCAGTTCTTC. Full variable domain (outside the CDR3, taken from reference TRBV2 and TRBJ2-1): EPEVTQTPSHQVTQMGQEVILRCVPISNHLYFYWYRQILGQKVEFLVSFYNNEISEKSEIFDDQFSVERPDGSNFTLKIRSTKLEDSAMYFCASSTRGGSSYNEQFFGPGTRLTVL.

The J gene is TRBJ1-2, the V gene TRBV29-1, with D uncertain. Looked up from germline, CDR1 is SQVTM and CDR2 is ANQGSEA. The CDR3 extends over 9 amino acids. Trimming cost V 4 bases and J 6 bases, with 3 bases left between them. CDR3 sequence reads: CSVVDGYTF. The CDR3 DNA reads TGCAGCGTTGTGGATGGCTACACCTTC. The whole variable domain, remainder taken from reference TRBV29-1 and TRBJ1-2, is SAVISQKPSRDICQRGTSLTIQCQVDSQVTMMFWYRQQPGQSLTLIATANQGSEATYESGFVIDKFPISRPNLTFSTLTVSNMSPEDSSIYLCSVVDGYTFGSGTRLTVV.

The chain employs TRBV7-6 and TRBJ1-1; D call uncertain. With 2 bases removed from V and 1 base from J, the gap between germline ends came to 5 bases. Germline CDR1 is SGHVS and CDR2 is FNYEAQ. This CDR3 comprises 13 residues. Here the CDR3 DNA reads TGTGCCAGCAGCTTAAGCGGGAACACTGAAGCTTTCTTT. This translates into CASSLSGNTEAFF.

V gene TRBV18 combines with J gene TRBJ2-1; perhaps TRBD2 as D (5 bases). Trimming stripped 3 bases from V and 4 bases from J, with 7 bases between. Germline V gives CDR1 KGHSH, CDR2 LQKENI. This CDR3 has 13 residues. The CDR3 DNA is TGTGCCAGCTCACCCGGGATTTACAATGAGCAGTTCTTC. This codes for CASSPGIYNEQFF.

CDR3: CASSTGQGDTGELFF. In DNA form, the CDR3 reads TGTGCCAGCAGTACGGGACAGGGAGACACCGGGGAGCTGTTTTTT. The chain uses TRBV6-2 or TRBV6-3 and TRBJ2-2, with 9 bases identical to TRBD1. From germline, CDR1 is MNHEY and CDR2 SVGEGT. Losses at the gene ends were 5 bases for V and 3 bases for J; bases not matched to a gene: 4. The CDR3 covers 15 residues.

This clone occurred once. CDR3 DNA sequence: TGTGCCAGCAGTACTAGCGGGAGCTCCTACAATGAGCAGTTCTTC. It specifies CASSTSGSSYNEQFF. The chain combines TRBV2 with TRBJ2-1; 11 positions match TRBD2. The CDR3 spans 15 residues. Germline CDR1 reads SNHLY; CDR2 reads FYNNEI. The V and J ends lost 5 bases and 0 bases, in that order; junction bases with no gene match: 0. Full variable domain (rest looked up from reference TRBV2 and TRBJ2-1): EPEVTQTPSHQVTQMGQEVILRCVPISNHLYFYWYRQILGQKVEFLVSFYNNEISEKSEIFDDQFSVERPDGSNFTLKIRSTKLEDSAMYFCASSTSGSSYNEQFFGPGTRLTVL.